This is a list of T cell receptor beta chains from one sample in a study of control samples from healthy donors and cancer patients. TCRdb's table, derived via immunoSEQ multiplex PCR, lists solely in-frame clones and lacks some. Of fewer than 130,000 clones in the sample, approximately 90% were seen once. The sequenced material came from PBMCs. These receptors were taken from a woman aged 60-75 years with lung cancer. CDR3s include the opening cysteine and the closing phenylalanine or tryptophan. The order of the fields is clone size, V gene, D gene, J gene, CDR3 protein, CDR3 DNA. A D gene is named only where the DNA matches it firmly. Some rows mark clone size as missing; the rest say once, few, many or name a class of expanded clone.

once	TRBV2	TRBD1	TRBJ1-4	CASTRQGGNEKLFF	TGTGCCAGCACCAGACAGGGCGGTAATGAAAAACTGTTTTTT
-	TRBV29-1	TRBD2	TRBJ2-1	CSVLLTSGDSYNEQFF	TGCAGCGTTCTACTCACTAGCGGGGACTCCTACAATGAGCAGTTCTTC
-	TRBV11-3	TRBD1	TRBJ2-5	CASSPRQGFGLQETQYF	TGTGCCAGCAGCCCCAGACAGGGATTCGGGCTGCAGGAGACCCAGTACTTC
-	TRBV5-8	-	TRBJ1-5	CASSLAYRGRVEPQHF	TGTGCCAGCAGCTTGGCCTATCGGGGGCGCGTGGAGCCCCAGCATTTT
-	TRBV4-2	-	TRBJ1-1	CASSPRQQKLLNTEAFF	TGTGCCAGCAGCCCCCGACAACAGAAACTCTTGAACACTGAAGCTTTCTTT
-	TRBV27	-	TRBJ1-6	CASSLRRGDNSPLHF	TGTGCCAGCAGTTTACGACGGGGTGACAATTCACCCCTCCACTTT
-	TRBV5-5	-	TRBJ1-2	CASSLEGGGAGYTF	TGTGCCAGCAGCTTGGAGGGCGGGGGAGCTGGCTACACCTTC
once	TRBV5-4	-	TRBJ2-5	CASSTRDSSYKTQYF	TGTGCCAGCAGCACGCGGGACTCTAGTTACAAGACCCAGTACTTC
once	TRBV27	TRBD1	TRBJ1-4	CASSLGQGGTTNEKLFF	TGTGCCAGCAGTTTAGGACAGGGCGGGACAACTAATGAAAAACTGTTTTTT
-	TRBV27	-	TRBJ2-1	CASSTGTHYADNEQFF	TGTGCCAGCAGTACCGGGACTCATTACGCCGACAATGAGCAGTTCTTC
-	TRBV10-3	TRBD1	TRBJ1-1	CAMSTGGVTEAFF	TGTGCCATGTCAACAGGGGGAGTCACTGAAGCTTTCTTT
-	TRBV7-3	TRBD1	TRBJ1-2	CASSLGQNYGYTF	TGTGCCAGCAGCTTGGGACAGAACTATGGCTACACCTTC
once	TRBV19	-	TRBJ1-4	CASSPTATTTNEKLFF	TGTGCCAGTAGTCCGACCGCGACCACAACTAATGAAAAACTGTTTTTT
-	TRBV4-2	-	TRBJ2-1	CASSQDTGYNEQFF	TGTGCCAGCAGCCAAGATACAGGCTACAATGAGCAGTTCTTC
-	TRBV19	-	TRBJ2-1	CASSGLRAGSYNEQFF	TGTGCCAGTAGTGGGCTCAGGGCGGGCTCCTACAATGAGCAGTTCTTC
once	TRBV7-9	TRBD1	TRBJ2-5	CASSFRTGGRQETQYF	TGTGCCAGCAGCTTCCGGACAGGGGGGCGCCAAGAGACCCAGTACTTC
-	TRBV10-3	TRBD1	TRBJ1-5	CAISESSGGNQPQHF	TGTGCCATCAGTGAGTCGTCAGGGGGGAATCAGCCCCAGCATTTT
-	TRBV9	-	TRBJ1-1	CASSPSPGNTEAFF	TGTGCCAGCAGCCCCAGTCCAGGCAACACTGAAGCTTTCTTT
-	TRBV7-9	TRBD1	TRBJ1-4	CASSLNMGGTGTNEKLFF	TGTGCCAGCAGCTTAAACATGGGGGGGACAGGAACGAATGAAAAACTGTTTTTT
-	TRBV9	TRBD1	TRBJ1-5	CASSATKGQGANQPQHF	TGTGCCAGCAGCGCGACAAAAGGGCAGGGGGCGAATCAGCCCCAGCATTTT
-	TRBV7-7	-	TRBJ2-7	CASTLFHKVGTGSVQPSYEQYF	TGTGCTAGCACCTTATTCCATAAGGTGGGCACAGGGTCCGTACAACCCTCCTACGAGCAGTACTTC
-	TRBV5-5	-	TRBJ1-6	CASTAIGHSYNSPLHF	TGTGCCAGCACCGCCATCGGACATAGTTATAATTCACCCCTCCACTTT
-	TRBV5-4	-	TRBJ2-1	CASSLRTRNEQFF	TGTGCCAGCAGCTTGCGGACAAGAAATGAGCAGTTCTTC
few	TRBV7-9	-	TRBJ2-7	CASSAGWGLGPTEQYF	TGTGCCAGCAGCGCAGGCTGGGGGCTGGGACCAACCGAGCAGTACTTC
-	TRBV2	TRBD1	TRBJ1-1	CAKRGQGDGTEAFF	TGTGCCAAAAGGGGACAGGGAGATGGGACTGAAGCTTTCTTT
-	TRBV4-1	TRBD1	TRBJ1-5	CASSQSWTGEYNQPQHF	TGCGCCAGCAGCCAATCATGGACAGGGGAATATAATCAGCCCCAGCATTTT
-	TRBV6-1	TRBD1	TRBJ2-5	CASSEAQGQAIGTQYF	TGTGCCAGCAGTGAAGCGCAGGGACAGGCCATAGGGACCCAGTACTTC
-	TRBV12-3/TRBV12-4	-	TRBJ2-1	CASSLVDEQFF	TGTGCCAGCAGTTTGGTGGATGAGCAGTTCTTC
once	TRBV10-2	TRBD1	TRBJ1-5	CASSTDRVGNQPQHF	TGCGCCAGCTCCACTGACAGGGTGGGCAATCAGCCCCAGCATTTT
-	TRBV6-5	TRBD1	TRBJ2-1	CASSYTTGAPYNEQFF	TGTGCCAGCAGTTACACGACAGGGGCCCCCTACAATGAGCAGTTCTTC
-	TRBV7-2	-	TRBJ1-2	CASSLAGTTANYGYTF	TGTGCCAGCAGCTTAGCGGGGACAACGGCTAACTATGGCTACACCTTC
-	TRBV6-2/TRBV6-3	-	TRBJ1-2	CASSYENYGYTF	TGTGCCAGCAGTTACGAAAACTATGGCTACACCTTC
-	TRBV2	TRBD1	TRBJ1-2	CASSVRGTGAASSGYTF	TGTGCCAGCAGTGTGCGAGGGACAGGGGCCGCTTCGAGTGGCTACACCTTC